This T cell receptor (beta chain) was identified in a study of beta chain features in type 1 diabetes. Study details: Analysis included 107,917,701 sorted cells drawn from all samples.

Every donor had blood drawn once into heparin, roughly 100 mL on average. Markers CD45RO/CCR7/CD25/CD127/CD95/CD27 served to sort CD4+ naive, central memory, regulatory and stem cell-like memory cells. In the case of this clone: Its antigen is unknown.

Expressed TCRB transcripts were sequenced, since all the RNA that had been isolated was reverse transcribed. Method: immunoSEQ multiplex PCR; TCRdb's copy keeps in-frame clones and lacks some. The data show about 180,000 clones, about 12% seen once. Study-level points and caveats: In all four CD4+ subsets, TCRB CDR3 length was significantly, moderately reduced in type 1 diabetes.

The receptor's source is a woman between 18 and 29 years old in good health. Sample: central memory CD4+ T cells from blood.

In DNA, the CDR3 is TGCAGCGTTGACACGGGACAGGGGGCTTACGGGGAGCTGTTTTTT. Translating gives CSVDTGQGAYGELFF. The V gene is TRBV29-1, the J gene TRBJ2-2; TRBD1 aligns across 12 bases. Germline V gene lookup returns CDR1 SQVTM and CDR2 ANQGSEA. The CDR3 length is 15 residues. The junction had 6 bases not matched to a gene; V was cut back by 3 bases and J by 7 bases.